The rows below give T cell receptor beta chains drawn from one sample of a study of blood T cell repertoires in COVID-19. Assay used: immunoSEQ multiplex PCR; TCRdb lists only in-frame clones, some missing. The sample yields around 31,000 clones, around 87% seen once. Material for sequencing was peripheral blood. The receptors derive from a man aged 60-69 years with acute or convalescent COVID-19. Both conserved end residues are part of each CDR3. The D gene is left open where the match is weak. A clone size is listed for some rows: how often the clone was seen (once, few, many), or a class if it is expanded.

d_gene	v_gene	abundance	j_gene	CDR3nt	CDR3aa
TRBD2	TRBV11-2	NA	TRBJ2-3	TGTGCCAGCAGCCCTAGCGGGGGGATGAATACGCAGTATTTT	CASSPSGGMNTQYF
NA	TRBV19	NA	TRBJ2-1	TGTGCCAGTAGTTTTGCGGTCCAAGCGTGGAATGAGCAGTTCTTC	CASSFAVQAWNEQFF
NA	TRBV28	NA	TRBJ2-7	TGTGCCAGCAGTTTACCCCGGGACTTCTACGAGCAGTACTTC	CASSLPRDFYEQYF
NA	TRBV6-5	NA	TRBJ1-5	TGTGCCAGCCAACAGGGAGCATATAGCAATCAGCCCCAGCATTTT	CASQQGAYSNQPQHF
NA	TRBV7-9	NA	TRBJ1-6	TGTGCCAGCAGGATACACGGGGGGTATAATTCACCCCTCCACTTT	CASRIHGGYNSPLHF
TRBD2	TRBV27	NA	TRBJ2-7	TGTGCCAGCAGTCTCAGCGGGACTACCTACGAGCAGTACTTC	CASSLSGTTYEQYF
NA	TRBV4-1	NA	TRBJ2-7	TGCGCCAGCAGCCAAGACGACGGGGCCTACGAGCAGTACTTC	CASSQDDGAYEQYF
NA	TRBV7-2	NA	TRBJ2-3	TGTGCCAGCAGCCCGAGGAGGGACACAGATACGCAGTATTTT	CASSPRRDTDTQYF
NA	TRBV7-8	NA	TRBJ1-1	TGTGCCAGCAGCTTAGCTCTCAGGGAAAACACTGAAGCTTTCTTT	CASSLALRENTEAFF
TRBD1	TRBV6-5	once	TRBJ1-4	TGTGCCAGCAGTCCAGGGGGCGGGACTGAAAAACTGTTTTTT	CASSPGGGTEKLFF
TRBD2	TRBV3-1/TRBV3-2	NA	TRBJ2-3	TGTGCCAGCAGCCTTAGCGGGGGTACAGATACGCAGTATTTT	CASSLSGGTDTQYF
NA	TRBV19	NA	TRBJ1-6	TGTGCCAGTAGTATATTCCGGGAGGGGACTTCACCCCTCCACTTT	CASSIFREGTSPLHF
NA	TRBV9	NA	TRBJ2-7	TGTGCCAGCAGCGTAGGGCACAGCTCCTACGAGCAGTACTTC	CASSVGHSSYEQYF
TRBD1	TRBV27	once	TRBJ2-7	TGTGCCAGCAGTTCCCTTGGGACAGGGAAAAACGAGCAGTACTTC	CASSSLGTGKNEQYF
NA	TRBV4-2	NA	TRBJ2-2	TGTGCCAGCAGCCAAGCGATGGGGGCCAACACCGGGGAGCTGTTTTTT	CASSQAMGANTGELFF
NA	TRBV11-1	NA	TRBJ2-1	TGTGCCAGCAGCCCGCGGACTGGATCCTACAATGAGCAGTTCTTC	CASSPRTGSYNEQFF
NA	TRBV14	NA	TRBJ2-2	TGTGCCAGCAGCCAAGAGCAGGGCAGGCGAAACACCGGGGAGCTGTTTTTT	CASSQEQGRRNTGELFF
NA	TRBV18	once	TRBJ2-3	TGTGCCAGCTCATCCAACATCCTCGGGGGGCCTAGCACAGATACGCAGTATTTT	CASSSNILGGPSTDTQYF
TRBD1	TRBV29-1	NA	TRBJ2-1	TGCAGCGTCCCCCGGACAGGGGGAAAGGGGAGCTCCTACAATGAGCAGTTCTTC	CSVPRTGGKGSSYNEQFF
NA	TRBV3-1/TRBV3-2	NA	TRBJ1-2	TGTGCCAGCAGCCAAGATCAAACAGTCTATGGCTACACCTTC	CASSQDQTVYGYTF
TRBD2	TRBV24-1	NA	TRBJ2-7	TGTGCCACCAGTGACCCCACTAGCGGGAGTGGCTACGAGCAGTACTTC	CATSDPTSGSGYEQYF
TRBD2	TRBV18	NA	TRBJ2-2	TGTGCCAGCTCACCGCGGGAGGCCGGGGAGCTGTTTTTT	CASSPREAGELFF
NA	TRBV5-1	NA	TRBJ1-4	TGCGCCAGCAGCCCGACAGCACCTAATGAAAAACTGTTTTTT	CASSPTAPNEKLFF
TRBD1	TRBV11-3	NA	TRBJ1-1	TGTGCCAGCAGCACGGACAGGGGCACTGAAGCTTTCTTT	CASSTDRGTEAFF
TRBD1	TRBV28	NA	TRBJ2-1	TGTGCCAGCAGTTTTCGACAGGGAAGGCAGTTCTTC	CASSFRQGRQFF
NA	TRBV7-2	NA	TRBJ2-7	TGTGCCAGCAGCAACCGGGCCTACGAGCAGTACTTC	CASSNRAYEQYF
NA	TRBV19	NA	TRBJ2-3	TGTGCCAGCGCCCTGGACAGACACACAGATACGCAGTATTTT	CASALDRHTDTQYF
NA	TRBV2	NA	TRBJ2-6	TGTGCCAGCAGACCCCGGTGGTCTGGGGCCAACGTCCTGACTTTC	CASRPRWSGANVLTF
NA	TRBV18	NA	TRBJ1-4	TGTGCCAGTTCTTACTCGGCAACTAATGAAAAACTGTTTTTT	CASSYSATNEKLFF
TRBD1	TRBV6-6	NA	TRBJ2-3	TGTGCCAGCAGCTACCACATCCCATCACTCTCCTACAGGGGCGGGACAGATACGCAGTATTTT	CASSYHIPSLSYRGGTDTQYF
TRBD1	TRBV3-1/TRBV3-2	NA	TRBJ1-6	TGTGCCAGCAGCCATTATGTACAGGGGAGCAACTCACCCCTCCACTTT	CASSHYVQGSNSPLHF
NA	TRBV7-9	NA	TRBJ1-4	TGTGCCAGCAGCTCTGCCGGGGGAGAAAAACTGTTTTTT	CASSSAGGEKLFF
NA	TRBV11-2	NA	TRBJ2-1	TGTGCCAGCAGCGCGACTACTTACAATGAGCAGTTCTTC	CASSATTYNEQFF
TRBD1	TRBV5-1	NA	TRBJ1-6	TGCGCCAGCAGCCGACAGGGACTTGGGGATAATTCACCCCTCCACTTT	CASSRQGLGDNSPLHF
TRBD1	TRBV24-1	NA	TRBJ1-2	TGTGCCACCAGTGATTCTATTGGGACAGGGATTGTCTACACCTTC	CATSDSIGTGIVYTF
NA	TRBV27	NA	TRBJ1-2	TGTGCCAGCAGGCGGGCAGGGGTCGGCTATGGCTACACCTTC	CASRRAGVGYGYTF
TRBD2	TRBV10-3	NA	TRBJ2-1	TGTGCCATCAGTGAGTCAGGCGGGGGATACAATGAGCAGTTCTTC	CAISESGGGYNEQFF
NA	TRBV10-1	NA	TRBJ1-2	TGCGCCAGCAGTGACTCGAGGCAGGGCAAGAACTATGGCTACACCTTC	CASSDSRQGKNYGYTF
NA	TRBV6-6	once	TRBJ1-1	TGTGCCAGCAGTGATGGACAGAAAATGAACACTGAAGCTTTCTTT	CASSDGQKMNTEAFF
NA	TRBV6-4	once	TRBJ1-2	TGTGCCAGCAGAGAGCAGGGTCAGGGTGGCTACACCTTC	CASREQGQGGYTF
NA	TRBV18	NA	TRBJ1-1	TGTGCCAGCTCACCACCCTCAGGGCCGTTGACTGAAGCTTTCTTT	CASSPPSGPLTEAFF
NA	TRBV11-2	few	TRBJ1-2	TGTGCCAGCAGCTTAGTATTATCGGGGGGGAAGATCGATGGAGATGGCTACACCTTC	CASSLVLSGGKIDGDGYTF
NA	TRBV7-2	NA	TRBJ1-1	TGTGCCAGCAGGACAAGCAGGAACACTGAAGCTTTCTTT	CASRTSRNTEAFF
TRBD1	TRBV7-3	NA	TRBJ2-5	TGTGCCAGCAGCCTATTCGACAGGGCCGGAGAGACCCAGTACTTC	CASSLFDRAGETQYF
TRBD2	TRBV11-2	NA	TRBJ2-1	TGTGCCAGCAACCCCGGGGGGTGGACTAGCGGGAGAGGCAATGAGCAGTTCTTC	CASNPGGWTSGRGNEQFF
TRBD2	TRBV6-2/TRBV6-3	NA	TRBJ2-5	TGTGCCAGCAGTTACGATGGACTAGCGGGGGGGCTGGAGACCCAGTACTTC	CASSYDGLAGGLETQYF
NA	TRBV19	NA	TRBJ1-1	TGTGCCAGTAGCGCTACAGTGAACACTGAAGCTTTCTTT	CASSATVNTEAFF
TRBD2	TRBV27	NA	TRBJ2-1	TGTGCCAGCAGTCCCGGTAGCGGGGGATACTACAATGAGCAGTTCTTC	CASSPGSGGYYNEQFF
TRBD2	TRBV19	NA	TRBJ2-2	TGTGCCAGTAGTATCCGAGGACTAGCCGCGAGAACCGGGGAGCTGTTTTTT	CASSIRGLAARTGELFF
TRBD1	TRBV24-1	NA	TRBJ1-5	TGTGCCACCTCGACAGGGTATGCTCAGCCCCAGCATTTT	CATSTGYAQPQHF
NA	TRBV5-1	NA	TRBJ2-7	TGCGCCAGCAGCTTTAACGGGGTTTCCTACGAGCAGTACTTC	CASSFNGVSYEQYF
TRBD2	TRBV11-2	NA	TRBJ2-7	TGTGCCAGCACCTTACCTGTAGCGGGACCCTACGAGCAGTACTTC	CASTLPVAGPYEQYF
TRBD1	TRBV7-2	NA	TRBJ2-7	TGTGCCAGCAGCTCTCCGGACAGGGCCTCCTACGAGCAGTACTTC	CASSSPDRASYEQYF